Presented here are 15 T cell receptor beta chains from one specimen sequenced in a study of T cells after yellow fever vaccination. Via MiXCR, TCRdb re-called the 5' RACE reads, giving one row per CDR3 protein. The sample lists a few hundred thousand distinct CDR3 sequences, about 5.2% occurring once. The material sequenced was CD4+ T cells sorted from PBMCs, taken on the day of the yellow fever booster vaccination. These receptors all stem from a young man who received the YFV17D yellow fever vaccine.

This clonotype has just a few counts. The gene calls are TRBV5-6 and TRBJ1-1; D remains ambiguous. CDR1 is SGHDT, CDR2 YYEEEE, per germline. The length of the CDR3 is 13 residues. Trimming removed 1 base from V and 4 bases from J, with 8 bases in between. The CDR3 DNA follows: TGTGCCAGCAGCTTGACTGATGGCACTGAAGCTTTCTTT. It yields the protein CASSLTDGTEAFF.

In its sample, this clonotype was seen a few times. The chain couples TRBV5-7 to TRBJ1-4; D call uncertain. TRBV5-7 has ORF status, its function being uncertain. V gave up 4 bases and J gave up 8 bases, with 12 bases separating them. The CDR3 loop spans 13 amino acids. This chain's CDR3 is CASSLTGREKLFF. In DNA, the CDR3 is TGTGCCAGCAGCCTGACCGGACGAGAAAAACTGTTTTTT.

CDR3 bases: TGCGCCAGCAGCAGGGACTCGAACACCGGGGAGCTGTTTTTT. This gives the protein CASSRDSNTGELFF. The chain couples TRBV5-1 to TRBJ2-2; TRBD2 is a possible D gene (6 bases). Germline assignment: CDR1 SGHRS and CDR2 YFSETQ. V dropped 4 bases and J dropped 0 bases, with 7 bases sitting between them. This CDR3 region has 14 residues.

This clonotype has just a few counts. V gene TRBV5-1 combines with J gene TRBJ1-1; no definite D call. The V end lost 0 bases, the J end lost 0 bases, and 6 bases lay between the germline ends. The germline V gene encodes CDR1 SGHRS and CDR2 YFSETQ. The CDR3 has 14 amino acids. This CDR3 reads CASSLVTVNTEAFF. CDR3 nucleotides: TGCGCCAGCAGCTTGGTGACGGTGAACACTGAAGCTTTCTTT.

This clonotype was seen ten or more times. This sequence joins TRBV12-3 or TRBV12-4 and TRBJ1-6; TRBD1 agrees at 11 bases. J gave up 9 bases and V 5 bases, and 3 bases lay outside the gene matches. This CDR3 is built from 14 residues. CDR3 nucleotide sequence: TGTGCCAGCAGTCGGGGACAGGGGGGTTCACCCCTCCACTTT. Translating gives CASSRGQGGSPLHF.

The chain carries TRBV2 and TRBJ2-7, with D perhaps matching TRBD1 (5 bases). V was trimmed by 6 bases and J by 3 bases, leaving 9 bases between them. The length of the CDR3 is 12 residues. The germline V gene has CDR1 SNHLY and CDR2 FYNNEI. The CDR3: CASSRRVYEQYV. The DNA for the CDR3 is TGTGCCAGCAGCCGCAGGGTCTACGAGCAGTACGTC.

The chain couples TRBV19 to TRBJ2-2; the D gene is possibly TRBD1 (5 bases). Germline CDR1 and CDR2: LNHDA and SQIVND (reference sequence). The CDR3 has 17 residues. V lost 5 bases, J lost 1 base, and 17 bases lay in between. CDR3 residues: CASSPKYRMLNTGELFF. The CDR3, as DNA: TGTGCCAGTAGTCCTAAGTACAGGATGCTGAACACCGGGGAGCTGTTTTTT.

There are a few counts of this clonotype. The rearrangement joins TRBV15 to TRBJ1-2, with 11 bases lining up with TRBD1. With V trimmed by 5 bases and J by 4 bases, 6 bases remained unmatched. This CDR3 contains 15 residues. Germline lookup yields CDR1 LNHNV and CDR2 YYDKDF (reference sequence). The CDR3 reads CATSSRTGGSYGYTF. CDR3 DNA: TGTGCCACCAGCTCCCGGACAGGGGGCTCCTATGGCTACACCTTC.

This clonotype was observed a handful of times. The chain employs TRBV5-1 and TRBJ2-1, with a weak D call TRBD2 (5 bases). The CDR3 extends over 16 amino acids. CDR1 and CDR2 (germline): SGHRS, YFSETQ. Trimming left V 1 base short and J 0 bases short, with 11 bases between. CDR3 protein: CASSLLEVSSYNEQFF. In nucleotides, the CDR3 is TGCGCCAGCAGCTTGTTGGAGGTTAGCTCCTACAATGAGCAGTTCTTC.

This chain connects TRBV20-1 to TRBJ2-7; 9 bases are a match to TRBD1. Trimming cost V 6 bases and J 3 bases; bases outside gene matches: 9. CDR1 and CDR2 (germline): DFQATT, SNEGSKA (reference sequence). This CDR3 has 14 residues. CDR3 sequence reads: CSATGTGKNYEQYF. The CDR3 DNA reads TGCAGTGCGACCGGGACAGGGAAGAACTACGAGCAGTACTTC.

This clonotype came up a few times. This chain joins TRBV20-1 and TRBJ2-3; TRBD1 agrees at 8 bases. CDR3 size: 14 residues. CDR1 is DFQATT and CDR2 is SNEGSKA in the germline V gene (reference sequence). Germline trimming cut 3 bases from V and 7 bases from J; bases unmatched to any gene: 9. CDR3 in amino acids: CSARLRGQGNTQYF. DNA of the CDR3: TGCAGTGCTAGGCTCAGGGGGCAAGGAAATACGCAGTATTTT.

There are many counts of this clonotype. The chain carries TRBV4-2 and TRBJ2-7; weak D call: TRBD1 (6 bases). There are 16 residues in the CDR3. Germline-derived CDR1 and CDR2 are LGHNA and YNFKEQ. The germline V and J ends were trimmed by 4 bases and 0 bases, with 16 bases remaining between them. For the CDR3, the DNA is TGTGCCAGCAGCCGCCTGGACAGCCCTAGCTCCTACGAGCAGTACTTC. Amino acid sequence: CASSRLDSPSSYEQYF.

This clonotype was found a few times. The chain combines TRBV20-1 with TRBJ2-7, with 7 bases identical to TRBD1. The CDR3 covers 13 residues. Per germline, CDR1 DFQATT and CDR2 SNEGSKA (reference sequence). The ends lost 5 bases at V and 4 bases at J; junction bases unmatched: 8. In DNA form, the CDR3 reads TGCAGTGCTTACCTAGGGGGCGGGTACGAGCAGTACTTC. Encoded protein: CSAYLGGGYEQYF.

The rearrangement links TRBV5-1 to TRBJ2-7; perhaps D is TRBD1 or TRBD2 (5 bases each). CDR3 length equals 15 residues. CDR1 SGHRS and CDR2 YFSETQ come from the germline V gene. V lost 4 bases to trimming and J lost 2 bases, with 16 bases between them. The CDR3 loop reads CASSRGARPPYEQYF. CDR3 DNA sequence: TGCGCCAGCAGCAGGGGAGCGCGCCCCCCCTACGAGCAGTACTTC.

The DNA for the CDR3 is TGTGCCAGCAGTTACTCGATCCTCGGGACAGCTGAAGCTTTCTTT. Amino acids: CASSYSILGTAEAFF. The V and J genes are TRBV6-5 and TRBJ1-1, with TRBD1 identical over 7 bases. V was pared by 0 bases and J by 6 bases, with 7 bases of the junction left unmatched. Germline V gene data show CDR1 as MNHEY and CDR2 as SVGAGI. The CDR3 is made up of 15 amino acids.